This TCR beta chain emerged from a study of T-cell reconstitution after alpha-beta-depleted transplantation in children. CDR1 and CDR2 from the germline V gene are ENHRY and SYGVKD. The CDR3 is 14 amino acids. Trimming took 7 bases from V and 5 from J; bases not matched to a gene: 10. Researchers prepared the TCRbeta library using unique molecular identifiers, the study reports. MiXCR, run by TCRdb on the PCR reads, gives a single entry per CDR3 protein. The data contain 330,000 or so distinct CDR3 sequences, 10% to 13% of them seen just once; the ten biggest clones take up 2% to 2.5%. The genes are TRBV10-3 and TRBJ2-7; 8 bases are shared with TRBD2. This TCR was sampled from a human donor who donated a stem cell graft to a child with acute lymphoblastic leukemia. This material consisted of PBMCs from the stem cell graft donor, taken from the stem cell graft. CDR3 sequence reads: CAIKSQRELHEQYF. As DNA, the CDR3 is TGTGCCATCAAAAGTCAGCGGGAGCTTCACGAGCAGTACTTC.